This T cell receptor beta chain was obtained from a study of T-cell reconstitution after alpha-beta-depleted transplantation in children. This clonotype was counted ten times or more. Antigen specificity is unknown. The DNA is omitted, as the CDR3 cannot be located on it reliably, and the CDR3 follows TCRdb's listing. CDR1 and CDR2 (germline): SGHAT, FQDESV (reference sequence). The CDR3 comprises 18 residues, both ends counted. It was with unique molecular identifiers that the TCRbeta library was prepared. TCRdb recomputed calls from the PCR reads with MiXCR, one row per CDR3 protein. The sample consists of 90,000 to 120,000 distinct CDR3 sequences, approximately 6.9% of them appearing once. General study results and limits: Where alpha-beta T cells came from about two months after transplant was reportedly several hundred expanded graft clones. One year post-transplant, T-cell counts and diversity were largely derived from T cells produced anew. Recipient T cells and thymic progenitors that survived were the source of the high TCRbeta diversity seen at day 60 in some patients.

The material was PBMCs, mostly from graft donor cells, obtained 360 days after TCRalphabeta/CD19-depleted stem cell transplant. The receptor comes from a male patient aged 2 to 10 who had a stem cell transplant for acute lymphoblastic leukemia, so the T cells may come from the graft donor. The V gene is TRBV11-1, the J gene TRBJ2-7. CDR3 sequence reads: CASSLVFHLERDSYEQYF.